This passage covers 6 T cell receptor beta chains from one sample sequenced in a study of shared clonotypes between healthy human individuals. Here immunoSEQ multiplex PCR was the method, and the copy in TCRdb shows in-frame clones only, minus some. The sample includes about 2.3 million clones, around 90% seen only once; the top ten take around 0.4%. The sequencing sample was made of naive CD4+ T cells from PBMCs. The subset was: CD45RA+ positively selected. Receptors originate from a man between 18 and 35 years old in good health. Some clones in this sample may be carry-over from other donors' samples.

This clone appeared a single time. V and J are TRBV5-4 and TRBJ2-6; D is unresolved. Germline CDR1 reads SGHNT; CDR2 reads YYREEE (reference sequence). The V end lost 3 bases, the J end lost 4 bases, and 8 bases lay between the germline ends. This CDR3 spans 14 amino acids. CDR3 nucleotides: TGTGCCAGCAGCTCCAATATAGGGGCCAACGTCCTGACTTTC. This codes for CASSSNIGANVLTF.

The CDR3 loop reads CASSPGRGSTDTQYF. The CDR3 nucleotides read TGTGCCAGCAGCCCCGGACGCGGCAGCACAGATACGCAGTATTTT. The chain is built from TRBV5-8 and TRBJ2-3; D ambiguous. The germline V gene has CDR1 SGHTS and CDR2 YDEGEE. CDR3 length equals 15 residues. V was shortened by 4 bases and J by 0 bases, with 12 bases between the two germline ends.

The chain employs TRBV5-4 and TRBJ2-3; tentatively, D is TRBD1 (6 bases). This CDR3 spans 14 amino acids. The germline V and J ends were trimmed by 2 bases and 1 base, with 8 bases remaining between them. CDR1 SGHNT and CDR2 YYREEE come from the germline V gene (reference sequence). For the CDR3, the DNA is TGTGCCAGCAGCTTACGGACAGGCACAGATACGCAGTATTTT. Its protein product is CASSLRTGTDTQYF.

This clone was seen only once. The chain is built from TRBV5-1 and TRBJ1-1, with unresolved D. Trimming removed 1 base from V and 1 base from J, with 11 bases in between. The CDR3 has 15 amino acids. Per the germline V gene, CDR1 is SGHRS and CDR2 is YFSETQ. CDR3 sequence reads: CASSLLGTRNTEAFF. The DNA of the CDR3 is TGCGCCAGCAGCTTGTTGGGCACCCGGAACACTGAAGCTTTCTTT.

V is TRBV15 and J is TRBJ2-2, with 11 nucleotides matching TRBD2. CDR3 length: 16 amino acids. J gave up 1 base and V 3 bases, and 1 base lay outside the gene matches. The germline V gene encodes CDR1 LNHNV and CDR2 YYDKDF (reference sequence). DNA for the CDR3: TGTGCCACCAGCAGGGGGACTAGCGGGAACACCGGGGAGCTGTTTTTT. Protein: CATSRGTSGNTGELFF.

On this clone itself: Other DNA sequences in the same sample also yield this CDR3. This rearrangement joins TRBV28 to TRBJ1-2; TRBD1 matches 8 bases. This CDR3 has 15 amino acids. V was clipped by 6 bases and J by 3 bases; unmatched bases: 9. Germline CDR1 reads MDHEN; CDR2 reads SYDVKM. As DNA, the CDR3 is TGTGCCAGCAGCTCCGACAGGGGAGGGGACTATGGCTACACCTTC. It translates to CASSSDRGGDYGYTF.